This T cell receptor (beta chain) stems from a study of shared clonotypes between healthy human individuals. Remarks on this clone: The target antigen is unknown.

The CDR3 extends over 13 amino acids. Germline CDR1 SGHKS, CDR2 YYEKEE (reference sequence). V was pared by 3 bases and J by 7 bases, with 14 bases between. Study-level findings and limits: The authors expected sequencing depth to affect clonotype sharing among donors.

Measured with immunoSEQ multiplex PCR; TCRdb has only the in-frame clones, and not every one. Of around 2,000,000 clones listed, about 95% are singletons. The naive CD8 population came from CD45RO-negative cells selected for CCR7, without terminally differentiated effector memory CD45RA+ cells. This sequence was found in a man between 18 and 29 years old in good health. This sequence joins TRBV5-5 and TRBJ2-7; D not certain. The sequencing sample was made of naive CD8+ T cells sorted from blood. CDR3 residues: CASSSRPSGEQYF. As DNA, the CDR3 is TGTGCCAGCAGCTCCAGACCCTCGGGTGAGCAGTACTTC. The complete variable domain, with remaining parts taken from reference TRBV5-5 and TRBJ2-7, reads DAGVTQSPTHLIKTRGQQVTLRCSPISGHKSVSWYQQVLGQGPQFIFQYYEKEERGRGNFPDRFSARQFPNYSSELNVNALLLGDSALYLCASSSRPSGEQYFGPGTRLTVT.